This TCR beta chain came from a study of T cells after yellow fever vaccination. A 5'RACE template-switching step, the method used to make TCR cDNA, added a universal primer site and UMIs. TCRdb called the 5' RACE reads again in MiXCR, with one record for every CDR3 protein. The sample shows about 140,000 distinct CDR3 sequences, roughly 6.7% of them seen only once. Germline CDR1 is DFQATT and CDR2 is SNEGSKA (reference sequence). This CDR3 has 14 residues. The V segment lost 6 bases and the J segment 4 bases; nucleotides outside the gene matches: 7. This TCR was recovered from a man aged 30-40 years who received the YFV17D yellow fever vaccine. Sequenced material: CD4+ T cells sorted from PBMCs, taken 10 days after the yellow fever booster vaccination. The chain recombines TRBV20-1 with TRBJ2-3; 10 nucleotides agree with TRBD1. Here the CDR3 DNA reads TGCAGTGCGGAGGGACAGGGGAGGTCAGATACGCAGTATTTT. It specifies CSAEGQGRSDTQYF.